The entry below gives a single T cell receptor beta chain sequence along with its context. This entry comes from a study of graft-versus-host responses after intestinal transplantation. The assay was immunoSEQ multiplex PCR, and TCRdb's table has in-frame clones only and misses some. Here the sample spans about 39,000 clones, over 85% being singletons. The CDR3 is made up of 14 amino acids. Germline V gene sequence: CDR1 MNHNS, CDR2 SASEGT. V lost 4 bases, J lost 1 base, and 10 bases lay in between. J is TRBJ1-2 and V is TRBV6-1; D possibly corresponds to TRBD1 (5 bases). The sample consisted of PBMCs, taken less than 280 days after transplant. This clonotype was obtained from a human patient who received an intestinal transplant, so some T cells may come from the graft donor. The CDR3 DNA follows: TGTGCCAGCAGTGTGGGGGGTTATAACTATGGCTACACCTTC. The encoded protein is CASSVGGYNYGYTF.